The 31 T cell receptor beta chains listed next were all sequenced from one sample in a study of PD-1 blockade in classical Hodgkin lymphoma. Repertoires were generated with immunoSEQ multiplex PCR, while TCRdb's copy carries only in-frame clones and drops some. The data contain a few thousand clones, over 65% of them singletons. All patients relapsed after autologous stem cell transplantation, and brentuximab vedotin exposure varied. The authors enriched CD8+ T cells from thawed PBMCs via magnetic negative selection. Sequencing used CD8+ T cells from blood, obtained at baseline. These TCRs come from a human donor with classical Hodgkin lymphoma.

The rearrangement joins TRBV5-5 to TRBJ2-1; no clear D gene. V was clipped by 2 bases and J by 7 bases, with 25 bases between them. CDR3 length equals 18 residues. Germline CDR1 and CDR2: SGHKS and YYEKEE (reference sequence). The chain's CDR3 is CASSFFQPLGYRKNEQFF. Here the CDR3 DNA reads TGTGCCAGCAGCTTTTTCCAGCCCTTGGGGTATAGAAAGAATGAGCAGTTCTTC.

The chain links TRBV6-1 to TRBJ2-1; no clear D. The CDR3 consists of 14 residues. Germline assignment: CDR1 MNHNS and CDR2 SASEGT. V dropped 2 bases and J dropped 9 bases, with 14 bases sitting between them. Here the CDR3 DNA reads TGTGCCAGCAGTGAACCGATTCGGGTAACTGAGCAGTTCTTC. This gives the protein CASSEPIRVTEQFF.

The V call is TRBV18, the J call TRBJ1-2; D is possibly TRBD1 (6 bases). Trimming cost V 0 bases and J 4 bases, with 12 bases left between them. The CDR3 consists of 15 residues. Germline V gene lookup returns CDR1 KGHSH and CDR2 LQKENI. The CDR3 DNA is TGTGCCAGCTCACCACCGCGCGGACAGCTCTATGGCTACACCTTC. It yields the protein CASSPPRGQLYGYTF. Combining the CDR3 with reference TRBV18 and TRBJ1-2 gives the whole variable domain NAGVMQNPRHLVRRRGQEARLRCSPMKGHSHVYWYRQLPEEGLKFMVYLQKENIIDESGMPKERFSAEFPKEGPSILRIQQVVRGDSAAYFCASSPPRGQLYGYTFGSGTRLTVV.

The chain joins TRBV7-9 to TRBJ2-7, with D hard to call. This CDR3 region has 11 residues. Germline loops: CDR1 SEHNR, CDR2 FQNEAQ (reference sequence). Trimming took off 5 bases at V and 4 bases at J, with 6 bases between the two ends. CDR3: CASSPGYEQYF. The CDR3 DNA follows: TGTGCCAGCAGCCCCGGATACGAGCAGTACTTC.

The CDR3 DNA sequence: TGCGCCAGCAGCCAAGGGGGTGGAGGGGCTTATAATTCACCCCTCCACTTT. Translated: CASSQGGGGAYNSPLHF. The J gene is TRBJ1-6, the V gene TRBV4-3; possibly TRBD1 for D (5 bases). CDR3 length: 17 residues. Between the trimmed V and J ends, which lost 1 base and 4 bases, there was a span of 14 bases. Germline CDR1 LGHNA, CDR2 YSLEER.

V usage is TRBV18 and J usage is TRBJ1-2; D unclear. V was cut by 3 bases and J by 7 bases, with 12 bases left in between. CDR1 and CDR2 from the germline V gene are KGHSH and LQKENI. The CDR3 runs 13 residues. CDR3 region: CASSPLGGGGYTF. The DNA of the CDR3 is TGTGCCAGCTCACCGTTGGGCGGTGGTGGCTACACCTTC.

The chain links TRBV9 to TRBJ2-1, with D perhaps TRBD2 (6 bases). This CDR3 comprises 13 residues. CDR1 SGDLS and CDR2 YYNGEE come from the germline V gene. V lost 3 bases, J lost 2 bases, and 6 bases lay in between. The DNA for the CDR3 is TGTGCCAGCAGCGCGGGAGCCTACAATGAGCAGTTCTTC. This encodes CASSAGAYNEQFF.

The genes are TRBV7-9 and TRBJ2-7; D may correspond to TRBD1 or TRBD2 (5 bases each). The V gene lost 1 base and the J gene lost 6 bases, with 10 bases spanning the gap. Germline lookup yields CDR1 SEHNR and CDR2 FQNEAQ (reference sequence). This CDR3 comprises 13 residues. The DNA for the CDR3 is TGTGCCAGCAGCTTAGTGGGGGTACGCGAGCAGTACTTC. It yields the protein CASSLVGVREQYF.

The rearrangement joins TRBV15 to TRBJ2-7, with D perhaps given as TRBD1 or TRBD2 (5 bases each). V was clipped by 3 bases and J by 4 bases, with 16 bases between them. The CDR3 length is 15 residues. Germline V CDR1 and CDR2: LNHNV, YYDKDF (reference sequence). The CDR3 spells CATSSYSGPFYEQYF. The CDR3 DNA sequence: TGTGCCACCAGCAGCTACTCGGGACCCTTTTACGAGCAGTACTTC.

The rearrangement uses TRBV7-9 and TRBJ1-2; 10 bases are a match to TRBD1. The V and J ends lost 0 bases and 2 bases, in that order; junction bases with no gene match: 6. Looked up from germline, CDR1 is SEHNR and CDR2 is FQNEAQ (reference sequence). The CDR3 is 17 residues long. The CDR3 reads CASSLARRQGANYGYTF. For the CDR3, the DNA is TGTGCCAGCAGCTTAGCGAGGCGACAGGGGGCGAACTATGGCTACACCTTC.

Only one count was recorded for this clone. The V gene is TRBV2, the J gene TRBJ1-5, with D possibly TRBD1 on 5 matching bases. Trimming cost V 5 bases and J 7 bases, with 15 bases left between them. CDR3 size: 14 residues. CDR1 SNHLY and CDR2 FYNNEI come from the germline V gene. The CDR3: CASSTLQGSQPQHF. DNA for the CDR3: TGTGCCAGCAGTACTCTCCAGGGAAGCCAGCCCCAGCATTTT.

J is TRBJ1-6 and V is TRBV5-6; 10 positions agree with TRBD1. CDR1 is SGHDT, CDR2 YYEEEE, per germline. Germline trimming cut 3 bases from V and 9 bases from J; bases unmatched to any gene: 9. There are 16 residues in the CDR3. For the CDR3, the DNA is TGTGCCAGCAGCTGGGGGGGACAGGGGCGAAGTTCACCCCTCCACTTT. As protein: CASSWGGQGRSSPLHF.

This clone was observed a few times. DNA of the CDR3: TGTGCCAGCAGTTATTCTTCGACAGCTGCCTATGGCTACACCTTC. The encoded protein is CASSYSSTAAYGYTF. The chain uses TRBV6-5 and TRBJ1-2, with a weak D call TRBD1 (5 bases). Germline CDR1 reads MNHEY; CDR2 reads SVGAGI. Between the trimmed V and J ends, which lost 3 bases and 4 bases, there was a span of 15 bases. This CDR3 has 15 amino acids.

The genes are TRBV4-3 and TRBJ2-1; no definite D call. CDR3 size: 14 residues. V was cut by 0 bases and J by 9 bases, with 12 bases left in between. The germline V gene has CDR1 LGHNA and CDR2 YSLEER. CDR3 loop: CASSQDQELGEQFF. Here the CDR3 DNA reads TGCGCCAGCAGCCAAGATCAGGAGCTTGGTGAGCAGTTCTTC.

The chain recombines TRBV6-4 with TRBJ2-1; 9 bases align to TRBD2. Germline values: CDR1 MRHNA, CDR2 SNTAGT. Germline trimming cut 0 bases from V and 3 bases from J; bases unmatched to any gene: 3. This CDR3 contains 16 residues. The DNA for the CDR3 is TGTGCCAGCAGTGACTCGGCGGGGGGGCTCTACAATGAGCAGTTCTTC. This gives the protein CASSDSAGGLYNEQFF.

The chain has TRBV4-3 and TRBJ2-3; 8 bases line up with TRBD2. There are 17 residues in the CDR3. After removal of 1 base from V and 4 bases from J, the junction contained 10 bases not matched to a gene. Per germline, CDR1 LGHNA and CDR2 YSLEER. The CDR3 is CASSQAPGGSAADTQYF. In nucleotides, the CDR3 is TGCGCCAGCAGCCAAGCCCCGGGGGGGTCGGCGGCAGATACGCAGTATTTT.

The V gene is TRBV7-2, the J gene TRBJ2-3; 7 nucleotides align to TRBD2. From germline, CDR1 is SGHTA and CDR2 FQGNSA. There are 15 residues in the CDR3. J lost 0 bases, V lost 2 bases, and 2 bases had no gene match. The CDR3, as DNA: TGTGCCAGCAGCTTAAGGCGGGAGAGCACAGATACGCAGTATTTT. Its protein is CASSLRRESTDTQYF.

The chain recombines TRBV15 with TRBJ2-7, with TRBD2 matching 10 bases. The CDR3 runs 19 residues. Germline values: CDR1 LNHNV, CDR2 YYDKDF (reference sequence). J was trimmed by 5 bases and V by 0 bases; bases with no gene match: 16. DNA of the CDR3: TGTGCCACCAGCAGAGAGAGGTGGCTAGCGGGGGCCTCTAACCACGAGCAGTACTTC. Translated: CATSRERWLAGASNHEQYF.

This clone appeared a single time. V is TRBV5-1 and J is TRBJ2-1, with 9 bases fitting TRBD1. The V and J ends lost 2 bases and 4 bases, in that order; junction bases with no gene match: 4. In germline, CDR1 is SGHRS, CDR2 YFSETQ. This CDR3 is built from 15 residues. CDR3 nucleotide sequence: TGCGCCAGCAGCTTCACAGGGGGCGAATACAATGAGCAGTTCTTC. Its translation is CASSFTGGEYNEQFF.

The chain combines TRBV9 with TRBJ2-2; D is unclear. The length of the CDR3 is 17 residues. V was shortened by 0 bases and J by 4 bases, with 16 bases between the two germline ends. Germline V gives CDR1 SGDLS, CDR2 YYNGEE. This chain's CDR3 is CASSVEPPGLGTGELFF. In nucleotides, the CDR3 is TGTGCCAGCAGCGTAGAACCCCCAGGTCTGGGCACCGGGGAGCTGTTTTTT.

Concerning this clone: The junction shows a germline mismatch at one end, possibly a read error. The chain combines TRBV7-9 with TRBJ2-7, with TRBD1 matching 7 bases. Germline V lookup: CDR1 SEHNR, CDR2 FQNEAQ (reference sequence). This CDR3 contains 15 residues. In DNA, the CDR3 is TGCGCCAGCAGCCAGCAGAGGACAGGCACCTACGAGCAGTACTTC. Its protein product is CASSQQRTGTYEQYF.

J is TRBJ1-3 and V is TRBV7-8; maybe TRBD1 (6 bases). The CDR3 sequence is 16 residues long. V shed 4 bases and J shed 0 bases, with 13 bases lying between them. From germline, CDR1 is SGHVS and CDR2 FQNEAQ. CDR3 loop: CASSSQGIPSGNTIYF. The CDR3 nucleotides read TGTGCCAGCAGCTCGCAGGGGATCCCCTCTGGAAACACCATATATTTT.

The gene calls are TRBV29-1 and TRBJ1-1; D not resolved. V was trimmed by 4 bases and J by 2 bases, leaving 11 bases between them. The CDR3 length is 13 residues. Germline values: CDR1 SQVTM, CDR2 ANQGSEA. As DNA, the CDR3 is TGCAGCGTTGTGGCACCGGTAAACACTGAAGCTTTCTTT. Protein: CSVVAPVNTEAFF.

The J gene is TRBJ2-2, the V gene TRBV9; 10 bases line up with TRBD1. The CDR3 extends over 15 amino acids. Germline CDR1 and CDR2: SGDLS and YYNGEE. V shed 4 bases and J 7 bases; nucleotides not matched to a gene: 7. The CDR3 region has the DNA TGTGCCAGCAGCCTCTTCGACAGGGGGCACGGGGAGCTGTTTTTT. This gives the protein CASSLFDRGHGELFF.

V gene TRBV10-2 combines with J gene TRBJ2-1; D ambiguous. Trimming took off 1 base at V and 8 bases at J, with 3 bases between the two ends. Germline loops: CDR1 WSHSY, CDR2 SAAADI. The CDR3 runs 11 residues. CDR3 nucleotide sequence: TGCGCCAGCAGTGAGTTTTATGAGCAGTTCTTC. Its protein is CASSEFYEQFF.

V is TRBV18 and J is TRBJ2-3; 7 positions agree with TRBD2. V was clipped by 2 bases and J by 2 bases; unmatched bases: 13. This CDR3 comprises 18 residues. Looked up from germline, CDR1 is KGHSH and CDR2 is LQKENI. CDR3 DNA sequence: TGTGCCAGCTCACCAATCGCCGGACTAGGCAACCCCACAGATACGCAGTATTTT. Translating gives CASSPIAGLGNPTDTQYF.

This chain joins TRBV11-1 and TRBJ2-1; D remains unclear. CDR3 length: 15 residues. Germline V gene data show CDR1 as SGHAT and CDR2 as FQDESV (reference sequence). Trimming cost V 1 base and J 0 bases, with 7 bases left between them. CDR3 bases: TGTGCCAGCAGCTTAGGTGAAAGCTCCTACAATGAGCAGTTCTTC. Translation: CASSLGESSYNEQFF.

The J gene is TRBJ2-5, the V gene TRBV7-3, with D perhaps TRBD1 (6 bases). With 3 bases removed from V and 1 base from J, the gap between germline ends came to 15 bases. This CDR3 is 16 amino acids long. Germline V CDR1 and CDR2: SGHTA, FQGTGA. CDR3 DNA: TGTGCCAGCAGCTTGAACAGCCCGGACAGCCAAGAGACCCAGTACTTC. It codes for CASSLNSPDSQETQYF.

The chain has TRBV7-6 and TRBJ2-5; no clear D gene. CDR3 size: 13 residues. Germline lookup yields CDR1 SGHVS and CDR2 FNYEAQ. V gave up 0 bases and J gave up 5 bases, with 7 bases separating them. CDR3 DNA: TGTGCCAGCAGCTTAGCCCTAAGTGAGACCCAGTACTTC. It is translated as CASSLALSETQYF.

This chain uses TRBV13 with TRBJ2-7, with D uncertain. The CDR3 loop spans 14 amino acids. Looked up from germline, CDR1 is PRHDT and CDR2 is FYEKMQ (reference sequence). V was cut by 5 bases and J by 2 bases, with 13 bases left in between. The CDR3 is CASSPGPSPYEQYF. CDR3 nucleotides: TGTGCCAGCAGCCCCGGGCCCAGCCCCTACGAGCAGTACTTC.

The chain carries TRBV4-3 and TRBJ1-2; 8 bases map to TRBD1. The CDR3 covers 17 residues. Trimming removed 0 bases from V and 1 base from J; junction bases left unmatched: 7. Germline lookup yields CDR1 LGHNA and CDR2 YSLEER. The CDR3 nucleotides read TGCGCCAGCAGCCAAGATTGGACAGGGACCCTTAACTATGGCTACACCTTC. Amino acids: CASSQDWTGTLNYGYTF.